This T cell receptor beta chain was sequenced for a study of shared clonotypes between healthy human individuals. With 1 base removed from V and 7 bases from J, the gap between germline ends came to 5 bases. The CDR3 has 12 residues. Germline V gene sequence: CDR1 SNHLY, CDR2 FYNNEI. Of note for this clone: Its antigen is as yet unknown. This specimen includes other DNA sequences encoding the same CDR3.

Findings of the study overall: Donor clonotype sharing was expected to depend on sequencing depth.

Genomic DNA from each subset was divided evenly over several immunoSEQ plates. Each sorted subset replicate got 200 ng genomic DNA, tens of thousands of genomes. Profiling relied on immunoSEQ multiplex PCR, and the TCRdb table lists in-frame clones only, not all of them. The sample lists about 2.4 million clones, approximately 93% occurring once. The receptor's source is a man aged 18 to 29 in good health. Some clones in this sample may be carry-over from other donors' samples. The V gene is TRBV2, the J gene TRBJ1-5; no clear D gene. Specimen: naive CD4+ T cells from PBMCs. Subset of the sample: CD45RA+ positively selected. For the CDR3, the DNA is TGTGCCAGCAGTGAAGTCCCCCAGCCCCAGCATTTT. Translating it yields CASSEVPQPQHF.